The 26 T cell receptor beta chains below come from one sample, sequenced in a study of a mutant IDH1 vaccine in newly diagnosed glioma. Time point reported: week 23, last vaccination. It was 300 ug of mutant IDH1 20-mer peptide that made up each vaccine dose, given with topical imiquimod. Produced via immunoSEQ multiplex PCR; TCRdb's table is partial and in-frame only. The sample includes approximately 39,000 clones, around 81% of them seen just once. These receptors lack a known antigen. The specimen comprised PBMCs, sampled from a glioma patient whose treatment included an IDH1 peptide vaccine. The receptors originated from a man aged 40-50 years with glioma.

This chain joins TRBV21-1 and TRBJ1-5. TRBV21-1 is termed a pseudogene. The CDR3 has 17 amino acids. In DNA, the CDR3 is TGTGCCAGCAGCAAAGTGACGCGACCCAGATCTAATCAGCCCCAGCATTTT. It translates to CASSKVTRPRSNQPQHF.

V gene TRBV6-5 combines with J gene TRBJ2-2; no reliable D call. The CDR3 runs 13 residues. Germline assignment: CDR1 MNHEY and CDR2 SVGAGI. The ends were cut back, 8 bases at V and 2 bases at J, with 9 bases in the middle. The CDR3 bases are TGTGCCAGCCTGGGTCAAAACACCGGGGAGCTGTTTTTT. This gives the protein CASLGQNTGELFF.

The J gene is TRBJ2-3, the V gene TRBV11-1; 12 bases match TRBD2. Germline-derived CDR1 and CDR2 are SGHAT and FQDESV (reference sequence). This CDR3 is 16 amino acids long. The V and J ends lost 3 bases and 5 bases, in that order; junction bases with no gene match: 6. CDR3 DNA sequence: TGTGCCAGCAGCTTCTCTCTAGCGGGAGGGGGAGATACGCAGTATTTT. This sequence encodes CASSFSLAGGGDTQYF.

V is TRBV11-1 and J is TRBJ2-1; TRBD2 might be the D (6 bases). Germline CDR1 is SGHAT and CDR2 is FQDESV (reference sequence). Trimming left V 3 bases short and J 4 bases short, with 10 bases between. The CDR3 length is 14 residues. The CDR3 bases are TGTGCCAGCAGCTTGGGGACTGGGTACAATGAGCAGTTCTTC. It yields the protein CASSLGTGYNEQFF.

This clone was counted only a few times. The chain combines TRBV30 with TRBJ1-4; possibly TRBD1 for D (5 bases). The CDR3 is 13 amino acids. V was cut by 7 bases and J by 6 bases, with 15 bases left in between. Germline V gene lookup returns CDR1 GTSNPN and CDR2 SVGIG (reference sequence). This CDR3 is CAFLRGGDEKLFF. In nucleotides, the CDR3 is TGTGCCTTCCTAAGGGGAGGGGATGAAAAACTGTTTTTT.

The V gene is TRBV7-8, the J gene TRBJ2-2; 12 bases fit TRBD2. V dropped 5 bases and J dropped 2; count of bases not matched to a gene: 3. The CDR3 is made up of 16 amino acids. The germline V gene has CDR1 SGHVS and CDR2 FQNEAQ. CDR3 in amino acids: CASSTTSGGNTGELFF. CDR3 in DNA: TGTGCCAGCAGCACGACTAGCGGGGGCAACACCGGGGAGCTGTTTTTT.

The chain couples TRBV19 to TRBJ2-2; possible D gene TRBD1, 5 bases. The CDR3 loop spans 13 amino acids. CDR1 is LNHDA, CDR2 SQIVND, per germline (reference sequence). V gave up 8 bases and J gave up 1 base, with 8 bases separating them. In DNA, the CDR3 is TGTGCCAGTGACACAGGGAACACCGGGGAGCTGTTTTTT. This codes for CASDTGNTGELFF.

The CDR3 DNA is TGTGCTAGTGGTTTCCCCACGGGGAACACTGAAGCTTTCTTT. Translation gives CASGFPTGNTEAFF. The V call is TRBV12-5, the J call TRBJ1-1; no clear D gene. The CDR3 has 14 residues. The germline V gene encodes CDR1 LGHNT and CDR2 FRNRAP. Trimming stripped 3 bases from V and 1 base from J, with 9 bases between.

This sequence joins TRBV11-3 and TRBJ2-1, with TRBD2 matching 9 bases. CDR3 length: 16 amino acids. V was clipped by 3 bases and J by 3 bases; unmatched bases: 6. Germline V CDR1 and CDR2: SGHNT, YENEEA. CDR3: CASSFMREGLYNEQFF. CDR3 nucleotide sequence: TGTGCCAGCAGCTTTATGCGGGAGGGCCTCTACAATGAGCAGTTCTTC.

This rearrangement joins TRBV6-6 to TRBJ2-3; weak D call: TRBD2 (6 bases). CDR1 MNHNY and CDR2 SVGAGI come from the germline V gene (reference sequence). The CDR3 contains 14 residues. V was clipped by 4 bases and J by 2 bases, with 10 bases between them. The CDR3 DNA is TGTGCCAGCAGTTTCCGGGACTCCACAGATACGCAGTATTTT. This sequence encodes CASSFRDSTDTQYF.

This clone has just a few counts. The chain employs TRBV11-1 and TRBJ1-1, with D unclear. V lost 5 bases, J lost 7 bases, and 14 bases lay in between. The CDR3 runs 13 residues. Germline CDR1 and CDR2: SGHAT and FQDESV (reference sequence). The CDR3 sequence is CASSLARQFEAFF. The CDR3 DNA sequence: TGTGCCAGCAGCCTGGCAAGGCAGTTTGAAGCTTTCTTT. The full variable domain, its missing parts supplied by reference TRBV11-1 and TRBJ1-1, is EAEVAQSPRYKITEKSQAVAFWCDPISGHATLYWYRQILGQGPELLVQFQDESVVDDSQLPKDRFSAERLKGVDSTLKIQPAELGDSAMYLCASSLARQFEAFFGQGTRLTVV.

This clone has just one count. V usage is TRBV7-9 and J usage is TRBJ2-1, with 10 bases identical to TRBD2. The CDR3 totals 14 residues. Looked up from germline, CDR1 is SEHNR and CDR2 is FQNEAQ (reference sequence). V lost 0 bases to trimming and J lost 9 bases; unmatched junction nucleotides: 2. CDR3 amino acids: CASSLAASGGEQFF. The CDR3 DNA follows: TGTGCCAGCAGCTTAGCCGCTAGCGGGGGTGAGCAGTTCTTC. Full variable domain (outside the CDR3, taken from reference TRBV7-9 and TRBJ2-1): DTGVSQNPRHKITKRGQNVTFRCDPISEHNRLYWYRQTLGQGPEFLTYFQNEAQLEKSRLLSDRFSAERPKGSFSTLEIQRTEQGDSAMYLCASSLAASGGEQFFGPGTRLTVL.

In DNA, the CDR3 is TGTGCCAGCAGTTCCCAGGACAGGGGAGGCTATGGCTACACCTTC. This translates into CASSSQDRGGYGYTF. The chain is built from TRBV6-5 and TRBJ1-2; 9 bases are shared with TRBD1. CDR3 length equals 15 residues. Germline CDR1 reads MNHEY; CDR2 reads SVGAGI. After removal of 4 bases from V and 4 bases from J, the junction contained 7 bases not matched to a gene.

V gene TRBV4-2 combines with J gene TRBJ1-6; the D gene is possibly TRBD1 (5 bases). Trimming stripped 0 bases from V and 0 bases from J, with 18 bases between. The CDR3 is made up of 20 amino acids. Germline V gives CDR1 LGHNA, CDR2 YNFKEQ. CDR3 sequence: CASSQEGNVAGSSYNSPLHF. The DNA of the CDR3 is TGTGCCAGCAGCCAAGAAGGTAACGTGGCAGGGAGCTCCTATAATTCACCCCTCCACTTT.

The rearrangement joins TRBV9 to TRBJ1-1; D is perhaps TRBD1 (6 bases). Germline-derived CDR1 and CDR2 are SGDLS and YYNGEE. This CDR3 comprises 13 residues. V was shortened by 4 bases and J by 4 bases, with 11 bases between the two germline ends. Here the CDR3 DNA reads TGTGCCAGCAGCCAGGGGAAGATCACTGAAGCTTTCTTT. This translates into CASSQGKITEAFF.

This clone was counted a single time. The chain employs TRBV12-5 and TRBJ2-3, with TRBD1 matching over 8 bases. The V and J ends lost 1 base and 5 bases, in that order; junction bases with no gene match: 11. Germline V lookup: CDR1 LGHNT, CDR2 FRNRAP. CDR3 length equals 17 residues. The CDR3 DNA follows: TGTGCTAGTGGTTTGGAAGAGGACAGGGTTGGTGTAGATACGCAGTATTTT. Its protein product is CASGLEEDRVGVDTQYF.

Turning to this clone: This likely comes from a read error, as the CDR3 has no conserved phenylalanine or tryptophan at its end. The CDR3 coding sequence is TGTGCCAGCAGCGCGGGACAGTACTATGGCTACACCATC. Its protein product is CASSAGQYYGYTI. The chain uses TRBV5-4 and TRBJ1-2; 7 nucleotides line up with TRBD1. Per the germline V gene, CDR1 is SGHNT and CDR2 is YYREEE (reference sequence). This CDR3 is 13 amino acids long. Trimming removed 4 bases from V and 3 bases from J; junction bases left unmatched: 3.

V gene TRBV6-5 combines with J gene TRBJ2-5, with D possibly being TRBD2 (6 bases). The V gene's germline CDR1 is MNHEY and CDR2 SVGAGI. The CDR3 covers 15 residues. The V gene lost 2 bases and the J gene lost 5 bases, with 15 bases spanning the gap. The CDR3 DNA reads TGTGCCAGCAGTTACCGACGGGACTTCGGGGAGACCCAGTACTTC. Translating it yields CASSYRRDFGETQYF.

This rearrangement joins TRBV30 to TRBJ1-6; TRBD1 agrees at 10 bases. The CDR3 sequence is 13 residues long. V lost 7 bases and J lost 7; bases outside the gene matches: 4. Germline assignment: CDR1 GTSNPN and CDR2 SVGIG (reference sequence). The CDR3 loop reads CASAGQGNSPLHF. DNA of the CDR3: TGTGCCTCCGCGGGACAGGGGAATTCACCCCTCCACTTT.

As DNA, the CDR3 is TGTGCCAGCAGCTTAGGAGGAAGCGGGAGCTCCTACAATGAGCAGTTCTTC. Translated, it gives CASSLGGSGSSYNEQFF. This chain uses TRBV7-3 with TRBJ2-1, with TRBD2 matching 8 bases. Germline CDR1 is SGHTA and CDR2 is FQGTGA. Trimming took 2 bases from V and 0 from J; bases not matched to a gene: 6. CDR3 length: 17 residues.

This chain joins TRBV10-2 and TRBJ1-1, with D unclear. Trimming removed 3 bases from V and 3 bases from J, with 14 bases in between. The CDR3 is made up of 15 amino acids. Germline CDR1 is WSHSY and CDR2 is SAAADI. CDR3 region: CASSDRVLSHTEAFF. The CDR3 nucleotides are TGCGCCAGCAGTGATCGCGTCTTAAGCCACACTGAAGCTTTCTTT.

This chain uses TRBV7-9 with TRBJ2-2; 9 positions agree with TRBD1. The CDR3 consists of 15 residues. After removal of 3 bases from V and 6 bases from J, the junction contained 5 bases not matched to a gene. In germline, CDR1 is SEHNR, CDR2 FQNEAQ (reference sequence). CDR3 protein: CASSFRTGEAGELFF. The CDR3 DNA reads TGTGCCAGCAGCTTTCGGACAGGGGAGGCCGGGGAGCTGTTTTTT.

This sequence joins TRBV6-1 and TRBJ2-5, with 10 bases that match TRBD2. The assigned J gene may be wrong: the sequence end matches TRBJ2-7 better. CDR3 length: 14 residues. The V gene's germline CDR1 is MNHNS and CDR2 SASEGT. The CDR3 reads CASSELAGAYEQYF. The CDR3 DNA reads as TGTGCCAGCAGTGAACTAGCGGGGGCCTACGAGCAGTACTTC.

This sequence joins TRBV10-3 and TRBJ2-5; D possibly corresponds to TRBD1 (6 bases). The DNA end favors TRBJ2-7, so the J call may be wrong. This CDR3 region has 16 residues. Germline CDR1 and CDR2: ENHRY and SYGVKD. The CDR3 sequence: CAISESGAGMNYEQYF. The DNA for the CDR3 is TGTGCCATCAGTGAGTCGGGGGCAGGGATGAACTACGAGCAGTACTTC.

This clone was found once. The CDR3 DNA sequence: TGTGCCAGCAGCTTTAGAGCGGGGGGGAACACCGGGGAGCTGTTTTTT. Translated, it gives CASSFRAGGNTGELFF. The J gene is TRBJ2-2, the V gene TRBV7-8; TRBD2 matches at 9 bases. This CDR3 region has 16 residues. The junction had 3 bases not matched to a gene; V was cut back by 3 bases and J by 1 base. Per germline, CDR1 SGHVS and CDR2 FQNEAQ.

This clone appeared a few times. The CDR3 sequence: CASSRTIYGYTF. CDR3 nucleotides: TGTGCCAGCAGTAGGACGATCTATGGCTACACCTTC. This chain connects TRBV2 to TRBJ1-2; the D is unclear. Germline V gives CDR1 SNHLY, CDR2 FYNNEI. Trimming pared 5 bases from V and 4 bases from J, leaving 8 bases between. The CDR3 consists of 12 residues.